Here is one T cell receptor beta chain with its context. Each CDR3 protein gets one entry after TCRdb re-called the RT-PCR reads with MiXCR. The data contain about 500,000 distinct CDR3 sequences, 16% of them singletons. CDR3 length: 16 residues. The V gene end was trimmed by 2 bases and the J gene end by 4 bases; junction bases not matched to a gene: 8. CDR1 and CDR2 from the germline V gene are SEHNR and FQNEAQ (reference sequence). The data were taken from a study of response to subunit inactivated influenza vaccine. Sample: CD4+ T cells sorted from PBMCs, taken around 2 years after vaccination. The receptor was derived from a man between 50 and 75 years old who received an inactivated influenza vaccine. The V and J genes are TRBV7-9 and TRBJ2-7, with 10 bases aligning to TRBD2. DNA for the CDR3: TGTGCCAGCAGCTTATGGTCTAGCGGGAGTCATTACGAGCAGTACTTC. Translated, it gives CASSLWSSGSHYEQYF. Complete variable domain (other parts from reference TRBV7-9 and TRBJ2-7): DTGVSQNPRHKITKRGQNVTFRCDPISEHNRLYWYRQTLGQGPEFLTYFQNEAQLEKSRLLSDRFSAERPKGSFSTLEIQRTEQGDSAMYLCASSLWSSGSHYEQYFGPGTRLTVT.